This T cell receptor beta chain was obtained from a study of T cell repertoires in cytomegalovirus infection. On the study more broadly: It can be stated that public TCR beta signatures indicated CMV infection as well as a matching HLA type.

The study, taken as a whole, reports: The response measured ex vivo was dominated by TCR beta clonotypes (HLA-C-restricted and CMV-specific).

TCRdb redid the calling of the reads with MiXCR, one entry per CDR3 protein. The sample has around 740,000 distinct CDR3 sequences; roughly a third are singletons. Trimming stripped 5 bases from V and 2 bases from J, with 12 bases between. This CDR3 region has 15 residues. Germline loops: CDR1 SGHVT, CDR2 SQSDAQ. To note about this clonotype: Its target is not known.

This chain connects TRBV7-4 to TRBJ2-2, with D hard to call. The clonotype originates from a human donor in good health (CMV status not recorded). Some clones in this sample may be carry-over from other donors' samples. The sequenced sample consisted of PBMCs. CDR3 sequence: CASSPGRHNTGELFF. In nucleotides, the CDR3 is TGTGCCAGCAGCCCCGGACGGCACAACACCGGGGAGCTGTTTTTT.